Below, 27 T cell receptor beta chains from the same sample are listed, as sequenced in a study of blood T cell repertoires in COVID-19. The assay was immunoSEQ multiplex PCR, and TCRdb's table has in-frame clones only and misses some. The sample lists 200,000 to 300,000 clones; 75% to 85% were seen once. The specimen sequenced was peripheral blood. All receptors come from an older woman with acute or convalescent COVID-19.

The chain recombines TRBV5-1 with TRBJ2-7, with D maybe TRBD2 (5 bases). V lost 4 bases and J 7 bases, leaving 12 bases between the germline ends. CDR3 size: 12 residues. Germline CDR1 SGHRS, CDR2 YFSETQ. CDR3: CASSTLEGEQYF. DNA for the CDR3: TGCGCCAGCAGCACACTTGAGGGAGAGCAGTACTTC.

CDR3 sequence (DNA): TGTGCCAGCAACGAGGACTCTGGAAACACCATATATTTT. Its protein product is CASNEDSGNTIYF. The J gene is TRBJ1-3, the V gene TRBV2, with no clear D. The length of the CDR3 is 13 residues. CDR1 and CDR2 from the germline V gene are SNHLY and FYNNEI. The V end lost 7 bases, the J end lost 0 bases, and 7 bases lay between the germline ends.

The chain joins TRBV19 to TRBJ1-6; 7 nucleotides line up with TRBD1. V trimming: 4 bases; J trimming: 4 bases; junction bases outside the gene matches: 7. The germline gives CDR1 LNHDA, CDR2 SQIVND (reference sequence). CDR3 length equals 16 residues. The CDR3 reads CASSKTDRRYNSPLHF. The CDR3 coding sequence is TGTGCCAGTAGTAAGACGGACAGGAGATATAATTCACCCCTCCACTTT.

This clone showed up just a few times. The V gene is TRBV7-8, the J gene TRBJ1-5, with TRBD1 matching 10 bases. CDR3 length: 14 amino acids. The V and J ends lost 5 bases and 8 bases, in that order; junction bases with no gene match: 6. The germline V gene encodes CDR1 SGHVS and CDR2 FQNEAQ. As DNA, the CDR3 is TGTGCCAGCAGCCGGGACAGGGGTCGTGAGCCCCAGCATTTT. Its protein is CASSRDRGREPQHF.

This clone has a handful of counts. This chain joins TRBV5-4 and TRBJ1-3; D might be TRBD1 (6 bases). Germline V gene lookup returns CDR1 SGHNT and CDR2 YYREEE (reference sequence). CDR3 length: 13 residues. V gave up 4 bases and J gave up 6 bases, with 11 bases separating them. CDR3 sequence reads: CASSMTGENTIYF. In DNA, the CDR3 is TGTGCCAGCAGCATGACAGGAGAAAACACCATATATTTT. The complete variable domain, with remaining parts taken from reference TRBV5-4 and TRBJ1-3, reads ETGVTQSPTHLIKTRGQQVTLRCSSQSGHNTVSWYQQALGQGPQFIFQYYREEENGRGNFPPRFSGLQFPNYSSELNVNALELDDSALYLCASSMTGENTIYFGEGSWLTVV.

The rearrangement uses TRBV19 and TRBJ2-1, with TRBD2 as a possible D gene (7 bases). Germline lookup yields CDR1 LNHDA and CDR2 SQIVND (reference sequence). CDR3 size: 17 residues. Trimming removed 3 bases from V and 4 bases from J, with 19 bases in between. CDR3 region: CASSIRVLGGAYNEQFF. CDR3 bases: TGTGCCAGTAGTATTCGGGTGCTGGGGGGGGCTTACAATGAGCAGTTCTTC.

The chain couples TRBV10-3 to TRBJ2-1; D is ambiguous. Germline V gene sequence: CDR1 ENHRY, CDR2 SYGVKD. This CDR3 spans 15 amino acids. V lost 2 bases, J lost 3 bases, and 11 bases lay in between. The CDR3 DNA follows: TGTGCCATCAGTGAGAGATCAGGCAACTACAATGAGCAGTTCTTC. Encoded protein: CAISERSGNYNEQFF.

The chain employs TRBV19 and TRBJ2-3; TRBD2 matches 8 bases. Looked up from germline, CDR1 is LNHDA and CDR2 is SQIVND (reference sequence). Trimming removed 7 bases from V and 5 bases from J; junction bases left unmatched: 8. The CDR3 loop spans 14 amino acids. CDR3 sequence: CASTDGGAGDTQYF. The CDR3 DNA reads as TGTGCCAGTACTGACGGGGGGGCCGGAGATACGCAGTATTTT.

The chain uses TRBV20-1 and TRBJ1-2, with TRBD1 as a possible D gene (6 bases). The CDR3 consists of 11 residues. In germline, CDR1 is DFQATT, CDR2 SNEGSKA (reference sequence). The V gene lost 6 bases and the J gene lost 3 bases, with 8 bases spanning the gap. In DNA form, the CDR3 reads TGCAGTGCCCCAGGGGACTATGGCTACACCTTC. Residues: CSAPGDYGYTF.

CDR3 nucleotides: TGTGCCAGCTGGACAGGAGGGAATGGCTACACCTTC. Translated: CASWTGGNGYTF. The V and J genes are TRBV12-3 or TRBV12-4 and TRBJ1-2; 7 bases are a match to TRBD1. Trimming took 8 bases from V and 6 from J; bases not matched to a gene: 6. CDR3 length: 12 amino acids.

The genes are TRBV10-3 and TRBJ1-1; 11 bases fit TRBD1. Germline V gives CDR1 ENHRY, CDR2 SYGVKD. This CDR3 comprises 15 residues. V was pared by 6 bases and J by 2 bases, with 5 bases of the junction left unmatched. CDR3 bases: TGTGCCATCAGGGGACAGGGGGTTGGCAACACTGAAGCTTTCTTT. This sequence encodes CAIRGQGVGNTEAFF.

This clone has more than one count but fewer than ten. The CDR3 is CASSFQGQGNTEAFF. DNA for the CDR3: TGTGCCAGCAGCTTCCAGGGACAGGGGAACACTGAAGCTTTCTTT. The chain is built from TRBV2 and TRBJ1-1, with 9 bases lining up with TRBD1. This CDR3 is built from 15 residues. Germline CDR1 and CDR2: SNHLY and FYNNEI. V was pared by 6 bases and J by 1 base, with 6 bases of the junction left unmatched.

This chain links TRBV5-4 with TRBJ1-1, with 7 bases aligning to TRBD1. This CDR3 has 14 residues. Unmatched junction bases numbered 4, after V lost 5 bases and J lost 0 bases. CDR1 and CDR2 from the germline V gene are SGHNT and YYREEE (reference sequence). The CDR3 loop is CASRTDRVNTEAFF. DNA for the CDR3: TGTGCCAGCAGGACCGACAGGGTGAACACTGAAGCTTTCTTT.

This CDR3 is CASSTTYNRDTEAFF. As DNA, the CDR3 is TGTGCCAGTAGTACTACCTATAACAGGGACACTGAAGCTTTCTTT. V and J are TRBV19 and TRBJ1-1; D is perhaps TRBD1 (6 bases). Deletions cut 4 bases from V and 3 bases from J, with 15 bases between. The CDR3 consists of 15 residues. CDR1 and CDR2 (germline): LNHDA, SQIVND (reference sequence).

V gene TRBV2 combines with J gene TRBJ2-6; D ambiguous. Trimming cost V 4 bases and J 0 bases, with 10 bases left between them. Germline CDR1 reads SNHLY; CDR2 reads FYNNEI. The CDR3 has 16 residues. This CDR3 reads CASSGRVTSGANVLTF. The CDR3, as DNA: TGTGCCAGCAGTGGACGGGTGACCTCTGGGGCCAACGTCCTGACTTTC.

The chain recombines TRBV7-2 with TRBJ2-1, with a weak D call TRBD1 (5 bases). Germline V lookup: CDR1 SGHTA, CDR2 FQGNSA. V shed 1 base and J shed 10 bases, with 14 bases lying between them. The CDR3 contains 14 residues. The CDR3 DNA reads TGTGCCAGCAGCTTAGGTAGACAGTCCGGGGAGCAGTTCTTC. It translates to CASSLGRQSGEQFF. The full variable domain, its missing parts supplied by reference TRBV7-2 and TRBJ2-1, is GAGVSQSPSNKVTEKGKDVELRCDPISGHTALYWYRQSLGQGLEFLIYFQGNSAPDKSGLPSDRFSAERTGGSVSTLTIQRTQQEDSAVYLCASSLGRQSGEQFFGPGTRLTVL.

This chain connects TRBV19 to TRBJ2-2; perhaps TRBD1 as D (6 bases). V lost 7 bases and J 6 bases, leaving 18 bases between the germline ends. CDR1 LNHDA and CDR2 SQIVND come from the germline V gene (reference sequence). The length of the CDR3 is 15 residues. In nucleotides, the CDR3 is TGTGCCAGTACCTCGTCGAGGGGGACGGCCGGGGAGCTGTTTTTT. Protein: CASTSSRGTAGELFF.

The rearrangement joins TRBV7-2 to TRBJ1-3; D is unresolved. Trimming cost V 7 bases and J 0 bases, with 16 bases left between them. The CDR3 length is 16 residues. Germline CDR1 reads SGHTA; CDR2 reads FQGNSA. This CDR3 reads CASTEIPGRSGNTIYF. The CDR3 DNA follows: TGTGCCAGCACCGAAATCCCGGGTCGCTCTGGAAACACCATATATTTT.

The rearrangement joins TRBV28 to TRBJ1-4; tentatively, D is TRBD1 (6 bases). Per germline, CDR1 MDHEN and CDR2 SYDVKM. Trimming pared 3 bases from V and 5 bases from J, leaving 16 bases between. The CDR3 runs 16 residues. The chain's CDR3 is CASSLWQGIENEKLFF. CDR3 nucleotide sequence: TGTGCCAGCAGTTTGTGGCAGGGGATCGAGAATGAAAAACTGTTTTTT. The full variable domain, its missing parts supplied by reference TRBV28 and TRBJ1-4, is DVKVTQSSRYLVKRTGEKVFLECVQDMDHENMFWYRQDPGLGLRLIYFSYDVKMKEKGDIPEGYSVSREKKERFSLILESASTNQTSMYLCASSLWQGIENEKLFFGSGTQLSVL.

The rearrangement links TRBV18 to TRBJ1-4; the D is unclear. V lost 5 bases to trimming and J lost 8 bases, with 15 bases between them. The germline gives CDR1 KGHSH, CDR2 LQKENI. This CDR3 is 14 amino acids long. CDR3 residues: CASSAGIGGEKLFF. CDR3 DNA: TGTGCCAGCTCAGCCGGGATTGGAGGAGAAAAACTGTTTTTT.

In this sample, this clone turned up a few times. The gene calls are TRBV3-1 (or the pseudogene TRBV3-2) and TRBJ2-7; D may be TRBD2 (6 bases). The germline V gene has CDR1 LGHDT and CDR2 YNNKEL (reference sequence). The V and J ends lost 1 base and 5 bases respectively, with 12 bases between them. The CDR3 loop spans 14 amino acids. CDR3 sequence: CASSQVTTSHEQYF. The CDR3 DNA is TGTGCCAGCAGCCAAGTTACTACTAGCCACGAGCAGTACTTC.

The chain combines TRBV5-6 with TRBJ1-3; 9 nucleotides match TRBD1. The CDR3 consists of 15 residues. Germline CDR1 and CDR2: SGHDT and YYEEEE. The V segment lost 4 bases and the J segment 4 bases; nucleotides outside the gene matches: 6. CDR3 in DNA: TGTGCCAGCAGCCCTCCGGGACAGGGCGGAAACACCATATATTTT. Translated: CASSPPGQGGNTIYF.

This chain links TRBV7-8 with TRBJ2-5; 8 nucleotides match TRBD2. V lost 7 bases, J lost 2 bases, and 6 bases stayed unmatched. The CDR3 loop spans 14 amino acids. Germline V CDR1 and CDR2: SGHVS, FQNEAQ. Written as DNA, the CDR3 is TGTGCCAGCACGCGGGGGGCGGGACAAGAGACCCAGTACTTC. Protein: CASTRGAGQETQYF.

The chain recombines TRBV5-1 with TRBJ1-2, with D possibly TRBD1 on 5 matching bases. V lost 1 base and J lost 2, with 12 bases in between. The germline V gene has CDR1 SGHRS and CDR2 YFSETQ. This CDR3 spans 15 amino acids. CDR3 DNA: TGCGCCAGCAGCTTGACCGGAGGGACGAACTATGGCTACACCTTC. It translates to CASSLTGGTNYGYTF.

This sequence joins TRBV19 and TRBJ2-5, with D possibly matching TRBD1 (6 bases). Germline V lookup: CDR1 LNHDA, CDR2 SQIVND (reference sequence). CDR3 length equals 16 residues. The V gene lost 2 bases and the J gene lost 4 bases, with 17 bases spanning the gap. The CDR3 nucleotides are TGTGCCAGTAGTATAATGGGGCAGGGGACGACAGAGACCCAGTACTTC. Protein sequence: CASSIMGQGTTETQYF. Combining the CDR3 with reference TRBV19 and TRBJ2-5 gives the whole variable domain DGGITQSPKYLFRKEGQNVTLSCEQNLNHDAMYWYRQDPGQGLRLIYYSQIVNDFQKGDIAEGYSVSREKKESFPLTVTSAQKNPTAFYLCASSIMGQGTTETQYFGPGTRLLVL.

This clone appeared a single time. The chain joins TRBV28 to TRBJ1-4; 10 bases line up with TRBD1. Germline CDR1 and CDR2: MDHEN and SYDVKM. This CDR3 spans 15 amino acids. The ends lost 5 bases at V and 6 bases at J; junction bases unmatched: 6. The CDR3, as DNA: TGTGCCAGCAGTACATGGGACAGGGGCGATGAAAAACTGTTTTTT. It translates to CASSTWDRGDEKLFF.

CDR3 sequence (DNA): TGTGCCAGCAGCCAGTCAACAGGGGTTCCGAAGGGCTACACCTTC. This translates into CASSQSTGVPKGYTF. The J gene is TRBJ1-2, the V gene TRBV3-1 (or the pseudogene TRBV3-2); 7 bases map to TRBD1. Germline CDR1 reads LGHDT; CDR2 reads YNNKEL (reference sequence). This CDR3 region has 15 residues. V lost 3 bases and J lost 8; bases outside the gene matches: 12.